The clone carrying this TCR beta chain was counted many times. Antigen specificity is unknown. This entry is derived from a study of T-cell reconstitution after alpha-beta-depleted transplantation in children. Study findings and constraints: At day 60, the high TCRbeta diversity found in some patients originated from recipient T cells and thymic progenitors that had survived. T-cell counts and diversity at one year post-transplant came mainly from newly produced T cells. Reportedly, alpha-beta T cells present about two months post-transplant originated from several hundred expanded clones of graft origin.

The CDR3 loop spans 14 amino acids. The germline CDR1 and CDR2 sequences are MDHEN and SYDVKM. The V gene lost 4 bases and the J gene lost 1 base, with 11 bases spanning the gap. It was with unique molecular identifiers that the TCRbeta library was prepared. MiXCR, run by TCRdb on the PCR reads, gives a single entry per CDR3 protein. The sample contains roughly 200,000 distinct CDR3 sequences, about a tenth of which appear only once. This clonotype was obtained from a child under three years old with acute myeloid leukemia, due to receive a stem cell transplant. The rearrangement uses TRBV28 and TRBJ2-7; D is perhaps TRBD1 or TRBD2 (5 bases each). This material consisted of PBMCs, taken before TCRalphabeta/CD19-depleted stem cell transplant. The CDR3 DNA is TGTGCCAGCAGTTCCGGGACGGCATCCTACGAGCAGTACTTC. Translated, it gives CASSSGTASYEQYF.